Detailed here is one T cell receptor (beta chain). Its antigen remains unidentified. Base-call qualities are not available, and no considerably larger clone is one nucleotide away. The treatment or condition label for this specimen denotes: approximately 9-day PBMC culture with coronavirus spike peptide pools or control peptides (ViraFEST assay). The ViraFEST assay was used in the study, in which antigen-specific T cells were expanded with peptide pools and expanded clonotypes were subsequently identified by TCR sequencing. Positive SARS-CoV-2 PCR tests in the convalescent patients dated from March to December 2020, before Alpha, Beta and Delta variants emerged in the United States. PBMCs were cultured at two million per well in IMDM supplemented with roughly 5% human AB serum and around 9.5 IU/ml IL-2, with roughly 10 ug/ml peptide pools added. On days 3 and 7, half of the culture medium was replaced with fresh IL-2-containing medium. Once the cells had been in culture for around 10 days, the EasySep CD4+ T cell isolation kit was used to isolate CD4+ T cells by negative selection. Ficoll-Paque Plus gradient centrifugation was used to isolate PBMCs from whole blood, and the isolated PBMCs were then either used fresh or cryopreserved at -140C. In general, triplicate wells were set up for every culture condition.

The sample originates from a study of vaccination and CD4 T cells after COVID-19 (dated by TCRdb to 2021 to 2024). Some background on the complete study: SARS-CoV-2 positivity had been established in the convalescent patients by nasal swab PCR, and mild disease was recorded in under ten of these patients and severe disease in one. The convalescent cohort included six males and four females, with two Hispanic individuals, seven Caucasians, two Asians and one multiracial person. Participants received two doses of either the Pfizer-BioNTech BNT162b2 vaccine (n=8) or the Moderna mRNA-1273 vaccine (n=2). Post-COVID blood samples from convalescent patients were collected a median of roughly 100 days after diagnosis, with a range of roughly 35 to 180 days. Post-vaccine blood samples were taken a median of 72 days after the second vaccine dose, with a range of about 13 to 250 days. Overlapping spike peptide pools from SARS-CoV-2 and from the common cold coronaviruses HCoV-NL63, HCoV-OC43 and HCoV-229E were used as culture stimuli. As controls, cultures received a CEFX viral epitope pool (the positive control), an HIV-1 Nef peptide pool (the negative control), or no peptide at all. The spike-specific CD4+ TCR repertoire was compared before and after mRNA vaccination in approximately ten COVID-19 convalescent patients and a few infection-naive healthy vaccine recipients. On the study overall, not on this receptor specifically: The median count of SARS-CoV-2-reactive clonotypes went up from 20 to 25 after infection to about 40 after vaccination, although the change was not significant. Only a relatively small number of convalescent patients were included in the study, and early timepoints following natural infection were not analyzed. Of the vaccine-specific clones in convalescent patients, 304 of 307, or nearly all, reacted only to SARS-CoV-2 spike and did not cross-react with common cold coronaviruses. In convalescent patients, a median about 86% of post-vaccine SARS-CoV-2-reactive clones were detected only after vaccination, and vaccine-specific priming was suggested by this finding.

As encoded in the germline V gene (reference sequence), CDR1 is SGHKS while CDR2 is YYEKEE. The CDR3 spans 16 residues, from the cysteine through the phenylalanine. Solely the CDR3 DNA is kept, with 48 bases framed from the first base. Trimming takes 5 bases from V and 2 bases from J, and the germline ends sit 19 bases apart. Preparation of the library involved PCR. DNA from cultured CD4+ T cells was subjected to TCR sequencing with the Oncomine TCR Beta short-read assay at the Johns Hopkins FTIC core. The QIAamp micro DNA kit was used to extract genomic DNA from the cultured CD4+ T cells. The Oncomine TCR Beta libraries from cultured CD4+ T cells were pooled using unique dual indexes and then sequenced on an Illumina iSeq 100. As for the original processing: Non-productive sequences were filtered out, and CDR3s that did not start with C, did not end with F or W, or were shorter than 7 amino acids were discarded. The MANAFEST web application was used to identify antigen-specific clonotypes by comparing peptide-stimulated wells against reference wells and other culture wells. For a clone to be called positive, the clone needed an FDR below 0.05, an odds ratio above 5, and a productive frequency above 0.1% in at least two of three replicate wells. A clonotype was classed as cross-reactive if the clonotype showed significant expansion both in SARS-CoV-2 spike wells and in at least one common cold coronavirus spike condition. Similarity between CDR3 sequences was evaluated in R version 3.6.1 using Levenshtein distances (stringdist) and unrooted phylogenetic trees (ape). In TCRdb, the public reads were trimmed at Q25 with fastp and aligned with MiXCR, with productive beta chains retained. CDR3 protein duplicates are merged, each entry listing the most common genes and DNA. Clone size and V and J calls follow TCRdb, not the original study. For this sample the table gives about 14,000 distinct CDR3 sequences, of which 28% were detected only once. The leading ten clones occupy over 15% of the sample.

The sequenced sample was cultured CD4+ T cells from blood. This chain is built from TRBV5-5 and TRBJ1-2, with no confidently assigned D gene. The receptor was isolated from a human donor with COVID-19. For the CDR3, the sequence is CASRKEAGSWNYGYTF. Read as DNA, the sequence is TGTGCCAGCAGAAAAGAGGCGGGCAGTTGGAACTATGGCTACACCTTC.